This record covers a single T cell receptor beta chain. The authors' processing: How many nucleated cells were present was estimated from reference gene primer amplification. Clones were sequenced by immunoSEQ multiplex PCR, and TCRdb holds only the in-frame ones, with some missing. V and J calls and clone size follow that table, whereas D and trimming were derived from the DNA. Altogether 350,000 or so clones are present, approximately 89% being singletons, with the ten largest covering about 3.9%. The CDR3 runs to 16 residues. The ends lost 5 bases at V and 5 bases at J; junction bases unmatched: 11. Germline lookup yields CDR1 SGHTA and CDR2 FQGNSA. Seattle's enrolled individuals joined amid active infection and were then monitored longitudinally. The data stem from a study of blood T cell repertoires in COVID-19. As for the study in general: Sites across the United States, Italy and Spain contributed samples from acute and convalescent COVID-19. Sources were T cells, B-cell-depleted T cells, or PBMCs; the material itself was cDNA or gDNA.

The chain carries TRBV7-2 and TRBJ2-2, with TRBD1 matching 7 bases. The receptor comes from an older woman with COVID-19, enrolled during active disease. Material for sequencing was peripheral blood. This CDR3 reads CASSPRGTAQTGELFF. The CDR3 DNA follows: TGTGCCAGCAGCCCACGAGGGACAGCACAGACCGGGGAGCTGTTTTTT.